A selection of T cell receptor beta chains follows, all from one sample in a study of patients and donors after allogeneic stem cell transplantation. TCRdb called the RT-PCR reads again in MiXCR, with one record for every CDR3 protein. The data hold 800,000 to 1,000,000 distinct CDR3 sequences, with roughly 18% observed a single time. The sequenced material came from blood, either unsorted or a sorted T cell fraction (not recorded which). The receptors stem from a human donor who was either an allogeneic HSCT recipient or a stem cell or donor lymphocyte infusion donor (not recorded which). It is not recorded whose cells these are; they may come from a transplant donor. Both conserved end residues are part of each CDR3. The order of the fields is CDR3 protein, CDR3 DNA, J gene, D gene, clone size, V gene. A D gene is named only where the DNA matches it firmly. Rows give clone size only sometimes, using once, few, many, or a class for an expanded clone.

CDR3aa: CASSLGPTTTNQPQHF
CDR3nt: TGTGCCAGCAGTTTAGGCCCCACCACCACCAATCAGCCCCAGCATTTT
j_gene: TRBJ1-5
d_gene: -
abundance: few
v_gene: TRBV12-3/TRBV12-4

CDR3aa: CASGPRPRETQYF
CDR3nt: TGTGCCAGCGGCCCCAGGCCCCGGGAGACCCAGTACTTC
j_gene: TRBJ2-5
d_gene: -
abundance: -
v_gene: TRBV12-3/TRBV12-4

CDR3aa: CASSLGDRGYQPQHF
CDR3nt: TGTGCCAGCAGCTTAGGGGACAGGGGGTATCAGCCCCAGCATTTT
j_gene: TRBJ1-5
d_gene: TRBD1
abundance: few
v_gene: TRBV7-9

CDR3aa: CASSRTGEETQYF
CDR3nt: TGTGCCAGCAGCAGGACTGGGGAAGAGACCCAGTACTTC
j_gene: TRBJ2-5
d_gene: -
abundance: -
v_gene: TRBV18

CDR3aa: CASSPPGRAHNEQFF
CDR3nt: TGTGCCAGCTCACCACCCGGGAGGGCCCACAATGAGCAGTTCTTC
j_gene: TRBJ2-1
d_gene: TRBD2
abundance: few
v_gene: TRBV18

CDR3aa: CASSERVNTGELFF
CDR3nt: TGTGCCAGCAGCGAGCGCGTGAACACCGGGGAGCTGTTTTTT
j_gene: TRBJ2-2
d_gene: -
abundance: -
v_gene: TRBV7-9

CDR3aa: CASRRSLADTQYF
CDR3nt: TGTGCCAGCAGACGCTCCCTAGCAGATACGCAGTATTTT
j_gene: TRBJ2-3
d_gene: -
abundance: few
v_gene: TRBV6-1

CDR3aa: CASSPLTSSYEQYF
CDR3nt: TGTGCCAGCAGCCCTCTTACTAGCTCCTACGAGCAGTACTTC
j_gene: TRBJ2-7
d_gene: -
abundance: -
v_gene: TRBV7-2

CDR3aa: CASSRAGGPYNEQFF
CDR3nt: TGTGCCAGCAGCCGGGCCGGGGGACCTTACAATGAGCAGTTCTTC
j_gene: TRBJ2-1
d_gene: -
abundance: -
v_gene: TRBV7-2

CDR3aa: CASRPGQGMNTIYF
CDR3nt: TGTGCCAGCAGGCCGGGACAGGGCATGAACACCATATATTTT
j_gene: TRBJ1-3
d_gene: TRBD1
abundance: few
v_gene: TRBV5-8

CDR3aa: CAWSVLGSLRF
CDR3nt: TGTGCCTGGAGTGTACTGGGCAGCCTTCGTTTC
j_gene: TRBJ1-2
d_gene: -
abundance: -
v_gene: TRBV30

CDR3aa: CATGTRVGSYEQYF
CDR3nt: TGTGCCACCGGGACCAGGGTAGGGTCCTACGAGCAGTACTTC
j_gene: TRBJ2-7
d_gene: -
abundance: -
v_gene: TRBV24-1

CDR3aa: CASSYLPGDSYEQYF
CDR3nt: TGTGCCAGCAGTTATCTTCCAGGGGACTCCTACGAGCAGTACTTC
j_gene: TRBJ2-7
d_gene: -
abundance: -
v_gene: TRBV6-2/TRBV6-3

CDR3aa: CASSQVSGHYEQYF
CDR3nt: TGTGCCAGCAGCCAAGTTTCGGGGCACTACGAGCAGTACTTC
j_gene: TRBJ2-7
d_gene: -
abundance: -
v_gene: TRBV4-2

CDR3aa: CSVNQGYEQYF
CDR3nt: TGCAGCGTGAATCAGGGATACGAGCAGTACTTC
j_gene: TRBJ2-7
d_gene: -
abundance: many
v_gene: TRBV29-1

CDR3aa: CASSPGQGPGYTF
CDR3nt: TGCGCCAGCAGCCCCGGACAGGGACCTGGCTACACCTTC
j_gene: TRBJ1-2
d_gene: TRBD1
abundance: many
v_gene: TRBV5-1

CDR3aa: CASREPQPHYGYTF
CDR3nt: TGTGCCAGCAGAGAGCCCCAGCCACACTATGGCTACACCTTC
j_gene: TRBJ1-2
d_gene: -
abundance: -
v_gene: TRBV6-2/TRBV6-3

CDR3aa: CASSSSYSNQPQHF
CDR3nt: TGTGCCAGCAGTTCCAGTTATAGCAATCAGCCCCAGCATTTT
j_gene: TRBJ1-5
d_gene: -
abundance: many
v_gene: TRBV25-1

CDR3aa: CASSPPGLGYEQFF
CDR3nt: TGTGCCAGCAGCCCTCCAGGGTTAGGCTATGAGCAGTTCTTC
j_gene: TRBJ2-1
d_gene: -
abundance: -
v_gene: TRBV7-6

CDR3aa: CASSWDRGPGYTF
CDR3nt: TGTGCCAGCAGTTGGGACAGGGGGCCTGGCTACACCTTC
j_gene: TRBJ1-2
d_gene: TRBD1
abundance: -
v_gene: TRBV12-3/TRBV12-4

CDR3aa: CASSLWEGPQHF
CDR3nt: TGTGCCAGCAGTTTATGGGAGGGGCCCCAGCATTTT
j_gene: TRBJ1-5
d_gene: -
abundance: -
v_gene: TRBV12-3/TRBV12-4

CDR3aa: CSASLGSSNQPQHF
CDR3nt: TGCAGTGCTAGTCTAGGGTCAAGCAATCAGCCCCAGCATTTT
j_gene: TRBJ1-5
d_gene: -
abundance: few
v_gene: TRBV20-1

CDR3aa: CASSQDLGRGLSSFQETQYF
CDR3nt: TGTGCCAGCAGCCAAGATTTGGGAAGGGGGCTTTCTTCGTTCCAAGAGACCCAGTACTTC
j_gene: TRBJ2-5
d_gene: TRBD1
abundance: -
v_gene: TRBV3-1

CDR3aa: CASSQDGRSNTGELFF
CDR3nt: TGTGCCAGCAGCCAAGACGGCAGGTCGAACACCGGGGAGCTGTTTTTT
j_gene: TRBJ2-2
d_gene: -
abundance: few
v_gene: TRBV4-2

CDR3aa: CSVEDTYEQYF
CDR3nt: TGCAGCGTTGAAGACACCTACGAGCAGTACTTC
j_gene: TRBJ2-7
d_gene: -
abundance: -
v_gene: TRBV29-1

CDR3aa: CASGQGEGTQYF
CDR3nt: TGTGCCTCAGGACAGGGGGAAGGGACCCAGTACTTC
j_gene: TRBJ2-5
d_gene: TRBD1
abundance: once
v_gene: TRBV30

CDR3aa: CASSGDYTGQETQYF
CDR3nt: TGTGCCAGCAGCGGTGACTACACGGGGCAAGAGACCCAGTACTTC
j_gene: TRBJ2-5
d_gene: -
abundance: few
v_gene: TRBV9

CDR3aa: CASSEQLYGYTF
CDR3nt: TGTGCCAGCAGCGAACAGCTGTATGGCTACACCTTC
j_gene: TRBJ1-2
d_gene: -
abundance: few
v_gene: TRBV3-1

CDR3aa: CASSLEARGTDTQYF
CDR3nt: TGTGCCAGCAGTTTAGAGGCGAGGGGGACAGATACGCAGTATTTT
j_gene: TRBJ2-3
d_gene: -
abundance: many
v_gene: TRBV7-2

CDR3aa: CASSEAGQGLDTQYF
CDR3nt: TGTGCCAGCAGCGAAGCGGGACAGGGGTTAGATACGCAGTATTTT
j_gene: TRBJ2-3
d_gene: TRBD1
abundance: -
v_gene: TRBV7-9

CDR3aa: CASTPGQNNQPQHF
CDR3nt: TGTGCCAGCACTCCGGGACAGAACAATCAGCCCCAGCATTTT
j_gene: TRBJ1-5
d_gene: TRBD1
abundance: many
v_gene: TRBV28

CDR3aa: CASSLDGDRGHTEAFF
CDR3nt: TGCGCCAGCAGCTTGGATGGGGACAGGGGGCACACTGAAGCTTTCTTT
j_gene: TRBJ1-1
d_gene: TRBD1
abundance: few
v_gene: TRBV5-1

CDR3aa: CASSFQGNNSPLHF
CDR3nt: TGCGCCAGCAGCTTCCAGGGGAATAATTCACCCCTCCACTTT
j_gene: TRBJ1-6
d_gene: -
abundance: few
v_gene: TRBV5-1

CDR3aa: CASSQDVGGTYNEQFF
CDR3nt: TGCGCCAGCAGCCAAGATGTTGGCGGGACTTACAATGAGCAGTTCTTC
j_gene: TRBJ2-1
d_gene: -
abundance: -
v_gene: TRBV4-3

CDR3aa: CASREDYGYTF
CDR3nt: TGTGCCAGCAGGGAAGACTATGGCTACACCTTC
j_gene: TRBJ1-2
d_gene: -
abundance: few
v_gene: TRBV2

CDR3aa: CASSLGGQAYNEQFF
CDR3nt: TGTGCCAGCAGCTTGGGAGGACAGGCCTACAATGAGCAGTTCTTC
j_gene: TRBJ2-1
d_gene: TRBD1
abundance: few
v_gene: TRBV5-4

CDR3aa: CASSWGPRGETQYF
CDR3nt: TGTGCCAGCAGCTGGGGGCCACGCGGGGAGACCCAGTACTTC
j_gene: TRBJ2-5
d_gene: -
abundance: once
v_gene: TRBV5-5

CDR3aa: CASTKGRAERNTETFF
CDR3nt: TGTGCCAGCACTAAGGGCAGGGCAGAGAGGAACACTGAAACTTTCTTT
j_gene: TRBJ1-1
d_gene: -
abundance: -
v_gene: TRBV7-9

CDR3aa: CAISEVSGNTGELFF
CDR3nt: TGTGCCATCAGTGAAGTGTCTGGTAACACCGGGGAGCTGTTTTTT
j_gene: TRBJ2-2
d_gene: -
abundance: -
v_gene: TRBV10-3

CDR3aa: CATSRVRGPSEAFF
CDR3nt: TGTGCCACCAGCAGAGTAAGGGGGCCCTCTGAAGCTTTCTTT
j_gene: TRBJ1-1
d_gene: TRBD1
abundance: many
v_gene: TRBV15

CDR3aa: CSARAGGWENTEAFF
CDR3nt: TGCAGTGCTAGAGCCGGAGGGTGGGAGAACACTGAAGCTTTCTTT
j_gene: TRBJ1-1
d_gene: -
abundance: -
v_gene: TRBV20-1

CDR3aa: CASSVDVRTADTQYF
CDR3nt: TGTGCCAGCAGCGTAGACGTCCGGACCGCAGATACGCAGTATTTT
j_gene: TRBJ2-3
d_gene: -
abundance: -
v_gene: TRBV9

CDR3aa: CSAPGTGIKETQYF
CDR3nt: TGCAGTGCTCCCGGGACAGGGATTAAAGAGACCCAGTACTTC
j_gene: TRBJ2-5
d_gene: TRBD1
abundance: -
v_gene: TRBV20-1

CDR3aa: CSALRDRAADTQYF
CDR3nt: TGCAGCGCGCTCCGGGACAGGGCAGCAGATACGCAGTATTTT
j_gene: TRBJ2-3
d_gene: TRBD1
abundance: -
v_gene: TRBV29-1

CDR3aa: CASSQGRQGTTEAFF
CDR3nt: TGTGCCAGCAGCCAAGGTCGTCAGGGGACCACTGAAGCTTTCTTT
j_gene: TRBJ1-1
d_gene: -
abundance: few
v_gene: TRBV4-2

CDR3aa: CSVGTTYEQYF
CDR3nt: TGCAGCGTTGGTACAACCTACGAGCAGTACTTC
j_gene: TRBJ2-7
d_gene: -
abundance: many
v_gene: TRBV29-1

CDR3aa: CATSDPVRTSGDYNEQFF
CDR3nt: TGTGCCACCAGTGACCCCGTCCGAACTAGCGGGGACTACAATGAGCAGTTCTTC
j_gene: TRBJ2-1
d_gene: TRBD2
abundance: -
v_gene: TRBV24-1

CDR3aa: CASSPERVIQETQYF
CDR3nt: TGTGCCAGCTCACCGGAACGGGTTATCCAAGAGACCCAGTACTTC
j_gene: TRBJ2-5
d_gene: -
abundance: few
v_gene: TRBV18

CDR3aa: CASSSRATDTQYF
CDR3nt: TGTGCCAGCAGTTCCAGGGCCACAGATACGCAGTATTTT
j_gene: TRBJ2-3
d_gene: -
abundance: many
v_gene: TRBV12-3/TRBV12-4

CDR3aa: CASSQEEGVEYGYTF
CDR3nt: TGCGCCAGCAGCCAAGAGGAGGGAGTAGAGTATGGCTACACCTTC
j_gene: TRBJ1-2
d_gene: -
abundance: -
v_gene: TRBV4-1

CDR3aa: CASSLGHSEQFF
CDR3nt: TGTGCCAGCAGCCTAGGCCATAGTGAGCAGTTCTTC
j_gene: TRBJ2-1
d_gene: -
abundance: few
v_gene: TRBV3-1